One and the same sample provided the 24 T cell receptor beta chains below, sequenced in a study of identical twins. TCRdb analysed the 5' RACE reads with MiXCR anew, one entry per CDR3 protein. This sample carries 500,000 or so distinct CDR3 sequences, approximately 15% of them seen once, and the ten largest clones take 0.4% to 0.55%. These sequences were also reported in another study, on yellow fever vaccine responses in identical twins.

Specimen: CD4+ T cells sorted from blood. The receptors were gathered from a woman between 18 and 30 years old in good health.

There are a few counts of this clonotype. V is TRBV7-2 and J is TRBJ2-5, with 9 positions matching TRBD1. The CDR3 extends over 15 amino acids. Per germline, CDR1 SGHTA and CDR2 FQGNSA. V gave up 5 bases and J gave up 4 bases; unmatched junction bases: 8. CDR3 amino acids: CASSTWDRDRETQYF. The DNA for the CDR3 is TGTGCCAGCAGCACTTGGGACAGGGATCGAGAGACCCAGTACTTC. Together with reference TRBV7-2 and TRBJ2-5, the CDR3 gives the full variable domain: GAGVSQSPSNKVTEKGKDVELRCDPISGHTALYWYRQSLGQGLEFLIYFQGNSAPDKSGLPSDRFSAERTGGSVSTLTIQRTQQEDSAVYLCASSTWDRDRETQYFGPGTRLLVL.

V gene TRBV27 combines with J gene TRBJ2-3; TRBD2 matches 8 bases. The CDR3 loop spans 17 amino acids. Germline loops: CDR1 MNHEY, CDR2 SMNVEV (reference sequence). J was trimmed by 6 bases and V by 2 bases; bases with no gene match: 13. The CDR3 DNA is TGTGCCAGCAGTTTAAAGGCGGGGGGCGGGAGACCCGATACGCAGTATTTT. Translation gives CASSLKAGGGRPDTQYF.

This clonotype was found a few times. This chain joins TRBV24-1 and TRBJ2-3; the D is unclear. CDR1 KGHDR and CDR2 SFDVKD come from the germline V gene. V lost 3 bases and J lost 5, with 8 bases in between. This CDR3 is 13 amino acids long. CDR3 sequence reads: CATSDPPGDTQYF. CDR3 coding DNA: TGTGCCACCAGTGATCCCCCCGGAGATACGCAGTATTTT.

There are many counts of this clonotype. This sequence joins TRBV5-1 and TRBJ1-6, with D possibly being TRBD1 (6 bases). The CDR3 loop spans 15 amino acids. CDR1 SGHRS and CDR2 YFSETQ come from the germline V gene. V lost 0 bases and J 3 bases, leaving 7 bases between the germline ends. This CDR3 is CASSLEGGYNSPLHF. Written as DNA, the CDR3 is TGCGCCAGCAGCTTGGAAGGGGGCTATAATTCACCCCTCCACTTT.

There are a few counts of this clonotype. The chain joins TRBV15 to TRBJ2-3; D is possibly TRBD2 (6 bases). Germline CDR1 reads LNHNV; CDR2 reads YYDKDF (reference sequence). Between the trimmed V and J ends, which lost 3 bases and 5 bases, there was a span of 9 bases. This CDR3 has 13 amino acids. The CDR3, as DNA: TGTGCCACCAGCAGGGGACTTCTAGATACGCAGTATTTT. This codes for CATSRGLLDTQYF.

This clonotype was seen repeatedly, ten times or more. The gene calls are TRBV20-1 and TRBJ1-2; a weak D match, TRBD1 (6 bases). Germline V gene data show CDR1 as DFQATT and CDR2 as SNEGSKA (reference sequence). CDR3 length equals 12 residues. The chain's CDR3 is CCRRDKEHGYTF. CDR3 in DNA: TGCTGCCGACGGGACAAAGAACATGGCTACACCTTC.

At least ten counts were recorded for this clonotype. The rearrangement uses TRBV4-3 and TRBJ2-7; D remains ambiguous. This CDR3 comprises 16 residues. CDR1 is LGHNA and CDR2 is YSLEER in the germline V gene. Trimming removed 0 bases from V and 3 bases from J, with 15 bases in between. The CDR3 region has the DNA TGCGCCAGCAGCCAAGAATTTTCTTGGGCCTACTACGAGCAGTACTTC. Protein: CASSQEFSWAYYEQYF.

This sequence joins TRBV6-1 and TRBJ2-3, with D perhaps TRBD1 or TRBD2 (5 bases each). The V end was cut by 6 bases, the J end by 1 base, with 17 bases between. The CDR3 extends over 16 amino acids. Germline values: CDR1 MNHNS, CDR2 SASEGT. The CDR3 sequence is CASRQIGTRGTDTQYF. CDR3 bases: TGTGCCAGCAGGCAGATCGGGACCCGGGGCACAGATACGCAGTATTTT.

The V and J genes are TRBV20-1 and TRBJ2-1; 7 bases match TRBD2. J was trimmed by 2 bases and V by 5 bases; bases with no gene match: 9. Looked up from germline, CDR1 is DFQATT and CDR2 is SNEGSKA (reference sequence). The CDR3 spans 15 residues. CDR3 sequence: CSASDGAGAYNEQFF. For the CDR3, the DNA is TGCAGTGCTTCAGATGGGGCGGGGGCCTACAATGAGCAGTTCTTC.

This clonotype turned up a few times. The chain employs TRBV5-1 and TRBJ2-7; D uncertain. V was pared by 0 bases and J by 6 bases, with 13 bases between. Germline V gene data show CDR1 as SGHRS and CDR2 as YFSETQ. This CDR3 has 14 amino acids. The CDR3 loop reads CASSLAIGTGEQYF. DNA for the CDR3: TGCGCCAGCAGCTTGGCTATAGGTACGGGCGAGCAGTACTTC. The full variable domain, in which reference TRBV5-1 and TRBJ2-7 provide the parts outside the CDR3, is KAGVTQTPRYLIKTRGQQVTLSCSPISGHRSVSWYQQTPGQGLQFLFEYFSETQRNKGNFPGRFSGRQFSNSRSEMNVSTLELGDSALYLCASSLAIGTGEQYFGPGTRLTVT.

This clonotype occurred many times. This rearrangement joins TRBV7-9 to TRBJ1-1; TRBD1 is a possible D gene (5 bases). This CDR3 has 14 residues. Germline-derived CDR1 and CDR2 are SEHNR and FQNEAQ (reference sequence). The V end lost 5 bases, the J end lost 3 bases, and 13 bases lay between the germline ends. Written as DNA, the CDR3 is TGTGCCAGCAGCCGAGACAGTTCTTACACTGAAGCTTTCTTT. This translates into CASSRDSSYTEAFF.

This clonotype was observed a few times. The chain joins TRBV6-1 to TRBJ2-7; TRBD1 matches 7 bases. The CDR3 is 13 residues long. CDR1 and CDR2 (germline): MNHNS, SASEGT. V gave up 6 bases and J gave up 3 bases; unmatched junction bases: 5. The CDR3 is CASRIPGGYEQYF. DNA for the CDR3: TGTGCCAGCAGGATCCCAGGGGGCTACGAGCAGTACTTC.

In its sample, this clonotype was seen a few times. The chain employs TRBV12-3 or TRBV12-4 and TRBJ1-6; 7 nucleotides match TRBD1. The CDR3 loop spans 16 amino acids. Trimming at V came to 5 bases and at J to 8 bases, leaving 12 bases not matched to a gene. The CDR3 sequence: CASSPLPDRKYSPLHF. The CDR3 nucleotides are TGTGCCAGCAGTCCATTACCGGACAGGAAGTATTCACCCCTCCACTTT.

This clonotype was detected only a few times. The chain couples TRBV15 to TRBJ2-3; perhaps TRBD1 as D (6 bases). Germline CDR1 LNHNV, CDR2 YYDKDF (reference sequence). The CDR3 totals 15 residues. V lost 9 bases and J 0 bases, leaving 16 bases between the germline ends. The CDR3 DNA follows: TGTGCCACTATCCCAGGACAGACGAGCACAGATACGCAGTATTTT. It specifies CATIPGQTSTDTQYF.

This clonotype was observed a few times. V gene TRBV6-1 combines with J gene TRBJ1-5, with D possibly TRBD1 on 6 matching bases. Germline V CDR1 and CDR2: MNHNS, SASEGT. V lost 7 bases, J lost 2 bases, and 12 bases lay in between. CDR3 length: 14 amino acids. CDR3 DNA: TGTGCCAGCAACAGGGACGGACGCAATCAGCCCCAGCATTTT. Translated: CASNRDGRNQPQHF.

In its sample, this clonotype was seen a few times. V gene TRBV3-1 combines with J gene TRBJ2-1; 10 bases agree with TRBD2. The trim removed 1 base at V and 7 bases at J, leaving 4 bases unmatched. Germline V gene lookup returns CDR1 LGHDT and CDR2 YNNKEL (reference sequence). The CDR3 extends over 15 amino acids. The CDR3 sequence: CASSQADSGGNEQFF. CDR3 in DNA: TGTGCCAGCAGCCAAGCGGATAGCGGGGGGAATGAGCAGTTCTTC.

This chain uses TRBV29-1 with TRBJ2-7; D gene uncertain. CDR3 length: 11 residues. CDR1 and CDR2 (germline): SQVTM, ANQGSEA. V was clipped by 1 base and J by 12 bases, with 13 bases between them. The chain's CDR3 is CSVEAGSPMYF. The CDR3 nucleotides read TGCAGCGTTGAAGCGGGCAGCCCAATGTACTTC.

This clonotype was seen a single time. CDR3 sequence reads: CASLKLREGDTQYF. The CDR3 region has the DNA TGTGCCAGCCTCAAACTCAGGGAGGGAGATACGCAGTATTTT. The rearrangement uses TRBV6-6 and TRBJ2-3; 7 positions agree with TRBD2. Trimming at V came to 8 bases and at J to 5 bases, leaving 10 bases not matched to a gene. The germline V gene has CDR1 MNHNY and CDR2 SVGAGI (reference sequence). The CDR3 is 14 amino acids.

This clonotype was seen a few times. The CDR3 loop reads CASSSQGVGNQPQHF. In DNA, the CDR3 is TGTGCCAGCAGTTCCCAGGGGGTTGGCAATCAGCCCCAGCATTTT. The V gene is TRBV6-5, the J gene TRBJ1-5; 7 bases agree with TRBD1. Unmatched junction bases numbered 5, after V lost 4 bases and J lost 2 bases. CDR1 is MNHEY, CDR2 SVGAGI, per germline. The CDR3 runs to 15 residues.

The table lists this clonotype with a few counts. V is TRBV12-3 or TRBV12-4 and J is TRBJ2-1, with 8 bases lining up with TRBD2. CDR3 length: 17 residues. With V trimmed by 3 bases and J by 0 bases, 7 bases remained unmatched. CDR3 residues: CASSFLGSGSSYNEQFF. The CDR3 DNA follows: TGTGCCAGCAGTTTTCTGGGAAGCGGGAGCTCCTACAATGAGCAGTTCTTC.

The chain uses TRBV5-4 and TRBJ2-7; D not resolved. The CDR3 totals 14 residues. Germline CDR1 and CDR2: SGHNT and YYREEE (reference sequence). V was trimmed by 0 bases and J by 3 bases, leaving 10 bases between them. As DNA, the CDR3 is TGTGCCAGCAGCTTGGGGGCGTGGGACTACGAGCAGTACTTC. It yields the protein CASSLGAWDYEQYF.

The chain has TRBV5-1 and TRBJ2-7; 8 nucleotides line up with TRBD2. In germline, CDR1 is SGHRS, CDR2 YFSETQ. This CDR3 is built from 15 residues. V lost 0 bases and J lost 5; bases outside the gene matches: 7. The CDR3 reads CASSLAGGVVHEQYF. Here the CDR3 DNA reads TGCGCCAGCAGCTTGGCCGGGGGGGTCGTCCACGAGCAGTACTTC.

Here the CDR3 DNA reads TGTGCCAGCAGCTTAGAGTGGAAGGAGCAGTTCTTC. It is translated as CASSLEWKEQFF. This chain links TRBV7-2 with TRBJ2-1; no clear D gene. Germline values: CDR1 SGHTA, CDR2 FQGNSA. This CDR3 is 12 amino acids long. V was trimmed by 1 base and J by 10 bases, leaving 8 bases between them.

This clonotype was observed a handful of times. The chain uses TRBV2 and TRBJ2-3; no clear D gene. There are 13 residues in the CDR3. V was shortened by 5 bases and J by 0 bases, with 6 bases between the two germline ends. Germline CDR1 SNHLY, CDR2 FYNNEI. CDR3 region: CASSRESTDTQYF. CDR3 nucleotide sequence: TGTGCCAGCAGTCGCGAGAGCACAGATACGCAGTATTTT. The entire variable domain, with the rest obtained from reference TRBV2 and TRBJ2-3, is as follows: EPEVTQTPSHQVTQMGQEVILRCVPISNHLYFYWYRQILGQKVEFLVSFYNNEISEKSEIFDDQFSVERPDGSNFTLKIRSTKLEDSAMYFCASSRESTDTQYFGPGTRLTVL.